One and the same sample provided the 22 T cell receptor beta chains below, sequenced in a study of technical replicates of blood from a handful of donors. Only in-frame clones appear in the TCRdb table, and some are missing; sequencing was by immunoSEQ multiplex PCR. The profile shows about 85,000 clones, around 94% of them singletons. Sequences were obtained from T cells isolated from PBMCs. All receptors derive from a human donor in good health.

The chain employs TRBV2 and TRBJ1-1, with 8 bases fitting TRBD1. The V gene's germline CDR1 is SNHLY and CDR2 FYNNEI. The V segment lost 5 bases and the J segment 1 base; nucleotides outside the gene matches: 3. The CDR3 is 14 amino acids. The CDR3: CASSLDRGNTEAFF. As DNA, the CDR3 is TGTGCCAGCAGTCTTGACAGGGGGAACACTGAAGCTTTCTTT.

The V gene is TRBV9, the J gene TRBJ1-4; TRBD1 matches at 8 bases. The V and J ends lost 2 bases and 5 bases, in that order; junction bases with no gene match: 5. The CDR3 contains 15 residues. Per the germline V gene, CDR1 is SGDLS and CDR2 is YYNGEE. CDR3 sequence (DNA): TGTGCCAGCAGCGTTTGGACAGGGTCGAATGAAAAACTGTTTTTT. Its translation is CASSVWTGSNEKLFF. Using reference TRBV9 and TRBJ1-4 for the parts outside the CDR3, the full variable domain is DSGVTQTPKHLITATGQRVTLRCSPRSGDLSVYWYQQSLDQGLQFLIQYYNGEERAKGNILERFSAQQFPDLHSELNLSSLELGDSALYFCASSVWTGSNEKLFFGSGTQLSVL.

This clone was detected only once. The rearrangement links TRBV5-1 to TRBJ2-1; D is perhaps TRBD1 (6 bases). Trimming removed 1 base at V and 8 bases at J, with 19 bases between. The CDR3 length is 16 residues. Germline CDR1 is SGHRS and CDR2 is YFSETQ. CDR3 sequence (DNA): TGCGCCAGCAGCTTGTACAGGGCCACCCTCGACCATGAGCAGTTCTTC. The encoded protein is CASSLYRATLDHEQFF.

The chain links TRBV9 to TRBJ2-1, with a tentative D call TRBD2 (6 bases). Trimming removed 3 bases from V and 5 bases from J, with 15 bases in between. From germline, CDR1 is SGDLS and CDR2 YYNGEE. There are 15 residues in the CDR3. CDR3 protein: CASSAPPGTHNEQFF. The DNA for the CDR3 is TGTGCCAGCAGCGCTCCCCCTGGGACTCACAATGAGCAGTTCTTC.

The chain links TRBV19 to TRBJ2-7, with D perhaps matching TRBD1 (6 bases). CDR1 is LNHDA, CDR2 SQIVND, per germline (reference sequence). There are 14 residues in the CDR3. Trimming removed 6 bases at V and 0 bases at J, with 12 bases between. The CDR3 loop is CASRPRTVSYEQYF. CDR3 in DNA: TGTGCCAGTAGGCCCAGGACAGTCTCCTACGAGCAGTACTTC.

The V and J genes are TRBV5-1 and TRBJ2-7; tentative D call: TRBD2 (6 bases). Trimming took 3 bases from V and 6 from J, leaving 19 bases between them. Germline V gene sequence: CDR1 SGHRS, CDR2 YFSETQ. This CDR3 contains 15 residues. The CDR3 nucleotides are TGCGCCAGCAGCTCGGCGGGGCAGGGTTCGGGCGAGCAGTACTTC. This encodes CASSSAGQGSGEQYF.

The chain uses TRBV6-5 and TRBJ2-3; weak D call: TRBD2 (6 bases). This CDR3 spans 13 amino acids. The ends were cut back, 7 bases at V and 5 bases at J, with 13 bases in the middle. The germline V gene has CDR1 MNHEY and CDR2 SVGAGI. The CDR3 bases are TGTGCCAGCATGAGCGGGTCGGTAGATACGCAGTATTTT. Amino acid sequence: CASMSGSVDTQYF.

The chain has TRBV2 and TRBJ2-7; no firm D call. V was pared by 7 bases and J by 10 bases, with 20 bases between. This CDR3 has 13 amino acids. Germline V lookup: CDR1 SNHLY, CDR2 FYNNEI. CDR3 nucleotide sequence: TGTGCCAGCACCCCGGGTGGCTCTCGCCGACAGTACTTC. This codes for CASTPGGSRRQYF.

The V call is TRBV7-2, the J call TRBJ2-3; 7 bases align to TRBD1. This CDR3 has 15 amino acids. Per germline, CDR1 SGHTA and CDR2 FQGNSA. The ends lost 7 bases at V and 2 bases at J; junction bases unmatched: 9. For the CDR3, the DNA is TGTGCCAGCAACCAGGGGGTGACTATCACAGATACGCAGTATTTT. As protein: CASNQGVTITDTQYF.

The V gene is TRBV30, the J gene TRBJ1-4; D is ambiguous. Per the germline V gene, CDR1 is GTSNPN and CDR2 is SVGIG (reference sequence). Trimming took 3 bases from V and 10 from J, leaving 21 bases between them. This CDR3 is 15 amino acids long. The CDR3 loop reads CAWRGTPWSEGKLFF. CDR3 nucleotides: TGTGCCTGGAGAGGAACCCCTTGGTCAGAGGGAAAACTGTTTTTT.

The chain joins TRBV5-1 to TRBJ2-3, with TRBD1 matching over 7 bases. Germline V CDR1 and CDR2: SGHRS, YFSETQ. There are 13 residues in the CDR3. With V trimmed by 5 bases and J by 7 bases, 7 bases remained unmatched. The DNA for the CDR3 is TGCGCCAGCAGTAGGGGGCGGTTGAATACGCAGTATTTT. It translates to CASSRGRLNTQYF.

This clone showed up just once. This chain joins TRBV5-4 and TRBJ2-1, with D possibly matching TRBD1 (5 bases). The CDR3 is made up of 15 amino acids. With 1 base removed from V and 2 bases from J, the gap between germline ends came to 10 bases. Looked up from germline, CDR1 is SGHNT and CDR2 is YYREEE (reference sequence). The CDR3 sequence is CASSLKGPTYNEQFF. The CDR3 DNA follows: TGTGCCAGCAGCTTGAAGGGGCCAACCTACAATGAGCAGTTCTTC.

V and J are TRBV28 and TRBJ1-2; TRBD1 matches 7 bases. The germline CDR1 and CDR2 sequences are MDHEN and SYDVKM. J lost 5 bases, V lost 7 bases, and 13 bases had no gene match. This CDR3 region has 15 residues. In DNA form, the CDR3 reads TGTGCCAGCAACCCCGGGACAGCCATAGGATATGGCTACACCTTC. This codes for CASNPGTAIGYGYTF.

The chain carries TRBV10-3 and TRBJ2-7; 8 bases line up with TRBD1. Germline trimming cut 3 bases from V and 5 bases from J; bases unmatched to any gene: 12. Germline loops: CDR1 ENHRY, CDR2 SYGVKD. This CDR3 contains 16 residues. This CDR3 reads CAISDPRDRTFDEQYF. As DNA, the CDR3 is TGTGCCATCAGTGATCCTCGGGACAGGACTTTCGACGAGCAGTACTTC.

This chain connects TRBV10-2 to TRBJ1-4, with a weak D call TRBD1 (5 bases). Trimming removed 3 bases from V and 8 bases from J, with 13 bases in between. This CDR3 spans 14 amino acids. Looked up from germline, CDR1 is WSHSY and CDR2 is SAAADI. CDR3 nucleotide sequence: TGCGCCAGCAGTGAAAGACAGCGAAACGAAAAACTGTTTTTT. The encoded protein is CASSERQRNEKLFF.

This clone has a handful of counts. CDR3 nucleotide sequence: TGTGCCAGTCACACAGGGAGACGAAGCCTCACTGAAGCTTTCTTT. This sequence encodes CASHTGRRSLTEAFF. The rearrangement joins TRBV27 to TRBJ1-1; weak D call: TRBD1 (6 bases). V lost 9 bases and J lost 4, with 21 bases in between. The CDR3 has 15 residues. Germline V gene data show CDR1 as MNHEY and CDR2 as SMNVEV (reference sequence).

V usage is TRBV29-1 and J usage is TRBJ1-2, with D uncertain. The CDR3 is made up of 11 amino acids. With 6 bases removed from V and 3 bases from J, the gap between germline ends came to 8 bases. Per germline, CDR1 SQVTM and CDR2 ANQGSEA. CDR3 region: CSVSEDYGYTF. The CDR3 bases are TGCAGCGTATCAGAAGACTATGGCTACACCTTC.

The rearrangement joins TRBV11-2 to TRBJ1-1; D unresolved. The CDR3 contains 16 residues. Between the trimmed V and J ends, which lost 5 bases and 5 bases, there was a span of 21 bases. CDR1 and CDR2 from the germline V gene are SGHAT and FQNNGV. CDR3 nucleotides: TGTGCCAGCAGCCTTACTGGAGCTGTAGAGCGGACTGAAGCTTTCTTT. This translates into CASSLTGAVERTEAFF.

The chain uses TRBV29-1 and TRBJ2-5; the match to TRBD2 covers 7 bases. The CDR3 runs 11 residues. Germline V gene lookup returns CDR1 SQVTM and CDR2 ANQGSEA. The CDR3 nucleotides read TGCGGGGGGGGACCTCAAGAGACCCAGTACTTC. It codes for CGGGPQETQYF.

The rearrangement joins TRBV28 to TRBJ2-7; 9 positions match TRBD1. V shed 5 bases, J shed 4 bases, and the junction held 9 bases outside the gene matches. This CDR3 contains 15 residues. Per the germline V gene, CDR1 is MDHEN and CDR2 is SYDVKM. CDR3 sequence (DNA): TGTGCCAGCAGTGACGGGACAGGGAAGCTTTACGAGCAGTACTTC. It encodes CASSDGTGKLYEQYF.

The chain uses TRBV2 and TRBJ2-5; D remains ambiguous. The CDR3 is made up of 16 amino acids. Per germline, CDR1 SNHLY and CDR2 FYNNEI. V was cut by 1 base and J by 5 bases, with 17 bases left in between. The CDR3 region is CASSEGGGRSYETQYF. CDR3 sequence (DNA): TGTGCCAGCAGTGAAGGAGGCGGTCGCTCGTATGAGACCCAGTACTTC.

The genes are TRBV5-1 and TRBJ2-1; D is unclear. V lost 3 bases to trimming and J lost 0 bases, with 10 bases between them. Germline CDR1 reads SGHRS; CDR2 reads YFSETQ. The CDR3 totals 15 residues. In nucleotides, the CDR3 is TGCGCCAGCAGCTCTTCAGGAAGCTCCTACAATGAGCAGTTCTTC. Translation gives CASSSSGSSYNEQFF.